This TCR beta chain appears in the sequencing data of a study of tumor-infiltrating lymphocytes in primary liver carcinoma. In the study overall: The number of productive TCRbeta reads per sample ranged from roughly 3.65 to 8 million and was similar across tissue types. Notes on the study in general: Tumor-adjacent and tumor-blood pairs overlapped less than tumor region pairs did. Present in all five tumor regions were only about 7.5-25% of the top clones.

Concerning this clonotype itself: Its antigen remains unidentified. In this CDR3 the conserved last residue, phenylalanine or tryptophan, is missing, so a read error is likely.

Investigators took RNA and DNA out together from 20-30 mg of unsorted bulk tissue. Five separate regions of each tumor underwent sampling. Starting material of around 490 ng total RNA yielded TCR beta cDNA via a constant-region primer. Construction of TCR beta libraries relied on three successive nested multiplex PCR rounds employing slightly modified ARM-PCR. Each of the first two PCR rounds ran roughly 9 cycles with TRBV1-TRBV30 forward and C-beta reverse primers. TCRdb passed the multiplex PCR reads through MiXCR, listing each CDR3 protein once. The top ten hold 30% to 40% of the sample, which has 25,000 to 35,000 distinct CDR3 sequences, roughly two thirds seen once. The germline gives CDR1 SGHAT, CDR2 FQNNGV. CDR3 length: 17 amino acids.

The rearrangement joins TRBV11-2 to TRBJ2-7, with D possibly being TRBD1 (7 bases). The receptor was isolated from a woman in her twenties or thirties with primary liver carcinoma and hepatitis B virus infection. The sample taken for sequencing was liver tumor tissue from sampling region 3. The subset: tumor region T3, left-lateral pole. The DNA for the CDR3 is TGTGCCAGCAGTATCACAGGAGGGGGCTCTTGGACCTACGTGCAGTACAAC. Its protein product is CASSITGGGSWTYVQYN.